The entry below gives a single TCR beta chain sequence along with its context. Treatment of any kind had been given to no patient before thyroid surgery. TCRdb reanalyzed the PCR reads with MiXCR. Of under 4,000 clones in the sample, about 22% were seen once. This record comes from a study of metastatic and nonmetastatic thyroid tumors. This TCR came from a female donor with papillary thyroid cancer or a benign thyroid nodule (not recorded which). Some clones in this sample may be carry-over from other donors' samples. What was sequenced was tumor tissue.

Here the CDR3 DNA reads TGTGCCAGCAGCTTAAGGCCCACAGATACGCAGTATTTT. Its translation: CASSLRPTDTQYF. V and J are TRBV6-5 and TRBJ2-3; D not certain. Germline V gene sequence: CDR1 MNHEY, CDR2 SVGAGI. The CDR3 is 13 residues long. V lost 6 bases, J lost 2 bases, and 9 bases lay in between.